The clone carrying this T cell receptor beta chain showed up just a few times. Its antigen is not known. The source of the sample is a study of T cells after yellow fever vaccination. The study's findings and limits: Once the booster was given, most primary-vaccination clones reappeared, at 95% to 97% for CD4 and around 90% for CD8. From the bulk population, abundant clonotypes could contaminate and appear within FACS-sorted repertoires.

A 5'RACE template-switching step, the method used to make TCR cDNA, added a universal primer site and UMIs. TCRdb redid the calling of the 5' RACE reads with MiXCR, one entry per CDR3 protein. The data show approximately 300,000 distinct CDR3 sequences, 6.5% to 8.5% seen once. The input for sequencing was PBMCs, taken about 41 days after the first yellow fever vaccination. The clonotype comes from a man aged 18 to 29 who received the YFV17D yellow fever vaccine.

The CDR3 loop reads CASSRRNSPLHF. CDR3 nucleotide sequence: TGTGCCAGCAGTCGACGAAATTCACCCCTCCACTTT. This chain joins TRBV5-6 and TRBJ1-6, with D unresolved. In germline, CDR1 is SGHDT, CDR2 YYEEEE. CDR3 length equals 12 residues. Trimming removed 5 bases from V and 7 bases from J, with 7 bases in between. Using reference TRBV5-6 and TRBJ1-6 for the parts outside the CDR3, the full variable domain is DAGVTQSPTHLIKTRGQQVTLRCSPKSGHDTVSWYQQALGQGPQFIFQYYEEEERQRGNFPDRFSGHQFPNYSSELNVNALLLGDSALYLCASSRRNSPLHFGNGTRLTVT.